This T cell receptor beta chain was sequenced for a study of blood T cell repertoires in COVID-19. Background on the study: Samples representing acute and convalescent COVID-19 were sourced from the United States, Italy and Spain. Nucleic acid was either cDNA or gDNA, and it came from T cells, B-cell-depleted T cells, or PBMCs.

CDR3 length equals 14 residues. The V and J ends lost 1 base and 3 bases respectively, with 9 bases between them. Germline V gene data show CDR1 as KGHSH and CDR2 as LQKENI. Under the authors' procedure: For nucleated cells, counts were estimated from reference gene primer amplification. Data came from immunoSEQ multiplex PCR; TCRdb stores just in-frame clones and leaves some out. The DNA was the basis for D and trimming; V, J and clone size are from that table. The sample lists about 120,000 clones; around 88% were seen once. Sequencing was done on a sample of peripheral blood. This TCR was sampled from a human donor with acute or convalescent COVID-19. The donor label of this sample is uncertain. The chain employs TRBV18 and TRBJ1-2; perhaps TRBD1 as D (5 bases). The chain's CDR3 is CASSPQGQDYGYTF. In DNA form, the CDR3 reads TGTGCCAGCTCACCACAGGGGCAGGACTATGGCTACACCTTC. The full variable domain, completed using reference TRBV18 and TRBJ1-2, is NAGVMQNPRHLVRRRGQEARLRCSPMKGHSHVYWYRQLPEEGLKFMVYLQKENIIDESGMPKERFSAEFPKEGPSILRIQQVVRGDSAAYFCASSPQGQDYGYTFGSGTRLTVV.